This passage covers 7 T cell receptor beta chains from one sample sequenced in a study of regulatory T cells in long-lasting Graves disease. Indicated time point: newly diagnosed GD, antithyroid drugs for less than 3 months. Scientists built the TCR library using RNA that was extracted from PBMCs. With iRepertoire HTBI primers and Arm-PCR of CDR3 regions, TCR beta libraries were built. TCRdb itself ran the multiplex PCR reads through MiXCR, one entry per CDR3 protein. Counted here are about 350,000 distinct CDR3 sequences, 15% to 20% occurring once; the ten biggest clones make up 20%. These data also featured in a second study, about T cells in Graves' hyperthyroidism and ophthalmopathy.

The material was peripheral blood mononuclear cells (PBMCs), obtained at new diagnosis, from a patient treated with antithyroid drugs. The receptor source for this set is a woman aged 18-35 years with Graves disease.

The rearrangement uses TRBV9 and TRBJ2-7; perhaps TRBD2 as D (6 bases). Per the germline V gene, CDR1 is SGDLS and CDR2 is YYNGEE. The CDR3 covers 15 residues. The ends were cut back, 0 bases at V and 5 bases at J, with 15 bases in the middle. CDR3: CASSVGPSEFNEQYF. In nucleotides, the CDR3 is TGTGCCAGCAGCGTAGGACCTAGCGAGTTTAACGAGCAGTACTTC.

This clonotype was counted at least ten times. The V call is TRBV5-1, the J call TRBJ2-7, with 12 bases aligning to TRBD2. The germline CDR1 and CDR2 sequences are SGHRS and YFSETQ. The CDR3 contains 14 residues. Losses at the gene ends were 4 bases for V and 6 bases for J; bases not matched to a gene: 5. The CDR3 sequence: CASSRTSGTGEQYF. In DNA, the CDR3 is TGCGCCAGCAGCCGGACTAGCGGGACTGGCGAGCAGTACTTC.

This clonotype was counted a few times. This chain connects TRBV20-1 to TRBJ1-1; perhaps TRBD1 as D (5 bases). Germline V gives CDR1 DFQATT, CDR2 SNEGSKA (reference sequence). This CDR3 region has 12 residues. Trimming removed 2 bases from V and 10 bases from J, with 14 bases in between. The CDR3 DNA reads as TGCAGTGCTAGAAGCCCCCCCGGGGGAGCTTTCTTT. Translation: CSARSPPGGAFF.

The sample holds a few counts of this clonotype. The chain joins TRBV19 to TRBJ2-7, with 7 bases lining up with TRBD1. The CDR3 runs to 16 residues. Germline trimming cut 3 bases from V and 3 bases from J; bases unmatched to any gene: 11. Germline CDR1 LNHDA, CDR2 SQIVND (reference sequence). CDR3 protein: CASSIFGTDYLYEQYF. The CDR3, as DNA: TGTGCCAGTAGTATTTTCGGGACAGATTATCTCTACGAGCAGTACTTC.

In this sample, this clonotype turned up many times. This sequence joins TRBV11-3 and TRBJ1-2; D is unresolved. The CDR3 totals 13 residues. Germline CDR1 and CDR2: SGHNT and YENEEA. Trimming shortened V by 0 bases and J by 7 bases, and 9 bases separated the two germline ends. The DNA for the CDR3 is TGTGCCAGCAGCTTAGACGGGCTGACTGGCTACACCTTC. This encodes CASSLDGLTGYTF.

This clonotype was counted between two and nine times. The chain joins TRBV4-1 to TRBJ1-6, with unresolved D. The germline gives CDR1 MGHRA, CDR2 YSYEKL. The CDR3 totals 13 residues. The V end was cut by 0 bases, the J end by 9 bases, with 6 bases between. The CDR3 here is CASSQDPASPLHF. CDR3 in DNA: TGCGCCAGCAGCCAAGATCCGGCTTCACCCCTCCACTTT.

This clonotype was seen ten or more times. CDR3 in DNA: TGTGCCAGCAGCGTAGAACAGACTGGGGAGACCCAGTACTTC. This gives the protein CASSVEQTGETQYF. The rearrangement links TRBV9 to TRBJ2-1; no reliable D call. The DNA end favors TRBJ2-5, so the J call may be wrong. The CDR3 sequence is 14 residues long. CDR1 is SGDLS, CDR2 YYNGEE, per germline.